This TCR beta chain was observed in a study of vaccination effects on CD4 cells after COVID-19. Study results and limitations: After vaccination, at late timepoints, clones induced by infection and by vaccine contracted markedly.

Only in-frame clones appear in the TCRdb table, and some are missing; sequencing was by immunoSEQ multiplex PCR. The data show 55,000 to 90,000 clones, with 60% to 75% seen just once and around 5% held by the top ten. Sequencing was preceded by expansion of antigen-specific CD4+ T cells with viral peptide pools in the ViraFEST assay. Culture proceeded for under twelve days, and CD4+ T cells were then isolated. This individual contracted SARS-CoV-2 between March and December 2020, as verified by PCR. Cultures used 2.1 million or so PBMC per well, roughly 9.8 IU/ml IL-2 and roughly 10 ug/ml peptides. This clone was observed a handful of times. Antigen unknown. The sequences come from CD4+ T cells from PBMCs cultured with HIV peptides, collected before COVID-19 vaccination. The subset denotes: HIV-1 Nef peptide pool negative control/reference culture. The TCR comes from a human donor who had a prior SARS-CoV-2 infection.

In DNA, the CDR3 is TGTGCCAGCAGCTTATCGACCGGACAGCCTTCTAACTATGGCTACACCTTC. As protein: CASSLSTGQPSNYGYTF. The chain recombines TRBV11-2 with TRBJ1-2; tentatively, D is TRBD1 (6 bases). Germline values: CDR1 SGHAT, CDR2 FQNNGV. V lost 2 bases to trimming and J lost 0 bases, with 16 bases between them. The CDR3 runs 17 residues.